The 26 T cell receptor beta chains below come from one sample, sequenced in a study of T cells after somatic rescue of genetic block. Sequencing used immunoSEQ multiplex PCR; TCRdb keeps in-frame clones, though not all of them. The sample includes about 88,000 clones, 90% of them seen just once. Material for sequencing was peripheral blood mononuclear cells (PBMCs). All receptors derive from a woman between 18 and 30 years old.

This clone showed up just once. Germline and junction disagree at one end, which may indicate a read error. J is TRBJ2-3 and V is TRBV7-9; perhaps TRBD2 as D (6 bases). This CDR3 spans 16 amino acids. Per the germline V gene, CDR1 is SEHNR and CDR2 is FQNEAQ (reference sequence). DNA of the CDR3: TGTGCCAGCCGATCAACGGGGGTCCTATTAAGTGATACGCAGAGTTTT. It is translated as CASRSTGVLLSDTQSF. The full variable domain, completed using reference TRBV7-9 and TRBJ2-3, is DTGVSQNPRHKITKRGQNVTFRCDPISEHNRLYWYRQTLGQGPEFLTYFQNEAQLEKSRLLSDRFSAERPKGSFSTLEIQRTEQGDSAMYLCASRSTGVLLSDTQSFGPGTRLTVL.

This chain links TRBV5-5 with TRBJ2-1, with D perhaps TRBD1 or TRBD2 (5 bases each). The CDR3 extends over 14 amino acids. The germline V and J ends were trimmed by 0 bases and 8 bases, with 12 bases remaining between them. Germline V lookup: CDR1 SGHKS, CDR2 YYEKEE (reference sequence). CDR3 loop: CASSLDGAADEQFF. CDR3 nucleotides: TGTGCCAGCAGCTTGGACGGGGCGGCCGATGAGCAGTTCTTC.

This chain joins TRBV15 and TRBJ1-1; D gene uncertain. CDR1 LNHNV and CDR2 YYDKDF come from the germline V gene (reference sequence). The V end lost 8 bases, the J end lost 0 bases, and 7 bases lay between the germline ends. The CDR3 length is 12 residues. As DNA, the CDR3 is TGTGCCACCTGGAACATGAACACTGAAGCTTTCTTT. Translated: CATWNMNTEAFF.

This clone occurred once. The chain carries TRBV28 and TRBJ1-6; no firm D call. Germline lookup yields CDR1 MDHEN and CDR2 SYDVKM. CDR3 length: 14 amino acids. V was cut by 7 bases and J by 5 bases, with 12 bases left in between. The CDR3 coding sequence is TGTGCCAGCAACACGGCAGGAGATAATTCACCCCTCCACTTT. Translated, it gives CASNTAGDNSPLHF. The full variable domain, completed using reference TRBV28 and TRBJ1-6, is DVKVTQSSRYLVKRTGEKVFLECVQDMDHENMFWYRQDPGLGLRLIYFSYDVKMKEKGDIPEGYSVSREKKERFSLILESASTNQTSMYLCASNTAGDNSPLHFGNGTRLTVT.

The chain is built from TRBV27 and TRBJ2-6; no definite D call. CDR1 and CDR2 from the germline V gene are MNHEY and SMNVEV (reference sequence). V was shortened by 5 bases and J by 0 bases, with 8 bases between the two germline ends. CDR3 length equals 15 residues. The CDR3 bases are TGTGCCAGCAGTCCCGCCTTCTCTGGGGCCAACGTCCTGACTTTC. As protein: CASSPAFSGANVLTF.

The rearrangement joins TRBV5-1 to TRBJ1-5; D may be TRBD1 (5 bases). Per the germline V gene, CDR1 is SGHRS and CDR2 is YFSETQ. This CDR3 has 14 amino acids. The V end lost 3 bases, the J end lost 10 bases, and 17 bases lay between the germline ends. CDR3 in DNA: TGCGCCAGCAGCTGGGGAGGAGTAGGGGAACCCCAGCATTTT. Its protein product is CASSWGGVGEPQHF. Filled out from reference TRBV5-1 and TRBJ1-5, the complete variable domain reads KAGVTQTPRYLIKTRGQQVTLSCSPISGHRSVSWYQQTPGQGLQFLFEYFSETQRNKGNFPGRFSGRQFSNSRSEMNVSTLELGDSALYLCASSWGGVGEPQHFGDGTRLSIL.

The genes are TRBV6-5 and TRBJ2-7; unclear D gene. This CDR3 is built from 11 residues. Trimming removed 4 bases from V and 8 bases from J, with 9 bases in between. Per germline, CDR1 MNHEY and CDR2 SVGAGI. The CDR3 reads CASSLGRKQYF. CDR3 in DNA: TGTGCCAGCAGTTTAGGACGCAAGCAGTACTTC.

The V call is TRBV5-1, the J call TRBJ2-4, with TRBD1 matching 7 bases. Germline loops: CDR1 SGHRS, CDR2 YFSETQ. V trimming: 4 bases; J trimming: 12 bases; junction bases outside the gene matches: 13. This CDR3 comprises 14 residues. CDR3 nucleotides: TGCGCCAGCAGCCCCAGGACAGGCCTGGGGTCTCAGTACTTC. It codes for CASSPRTGLGSQYF.

The genes are TRBV2 and TRBJ2-7; possibly TRBD2 for D (5 bases). The CDR3 runs to 13 residues. With 5 bases removed from V and 7 bases from J, the gap between germline ends came to 15 bases. Germline V gene sequence: CDR1 SNHLY, CDR2 FYNNEI. The CDR3 is CASSWADRGEQYF. The CDR3 DNA is TGTGCCAGCAGTTGGGCAGACCGAGGGGAGCAGTACTTC.

This rearrangement joins TRBV7-9 to TRBJ2-2; 7 bases line up with TRBD2. Germline trimming cut 0 bases from V and 5 bases from J; bases unmatched to any gene: 3. CDR1 is SEHNR, CDR2 FQNEAQ, per germline (reference sequence). The CDR3 runs 15 residues. CDR3 residues: CASSLAGLLTGELFF. The CDR3 region has the DNA TGTGCCAGCAGCTTAGCGGGACTACTAACCGGGGAGCTGTTTTTT.

The chain combines TRBV5-4 with TRBJ1-6, with TRBD1 as a possible D gene (5 bases). Germline values: CDR1 SGHNT, CDR2 YYREEE (reference sequence). V was pared by 7 bases and J by 9 bases, with 32 bases between. This CDR3 has 19 amino acids. In nucleotides, the CDR3 is TGTGCCAGCCGAGTCCAGAAGGTCGATCAGGGTAGGGGAATTTCACCCCTCCACTTT. Its protein product is CASRVQKVDQGRGISPLHF.

The chain employs TRBV21-1 and TRBJ1-2; the table calls TRBD1, which could not be checked here. TRBV21-1 is a pseudogene segment. The CDR3 is 17 amino acids. The CDR3 protein is CASSSAGQGANSCGYTF. In DNA, the CDR3 is TGTGCCAGCAGCAGTGCGGGACAGGGGGCGAATAGCTGCGGCTACACCTTC.

This chain uses TRBV4-1 with TRBJ1-2; tentatively, D is TRBD1 (6 bases). From germline, CDR1 is MGHRA and CDR2 YSYEKL. The CDR3 extends over 15 amino acids. V shed 0 bases and J shed 7 bases, with 15 bases lying between them. The CDR3 is CASSQDPNRAGGYTF. CDR3 nucleotides: TGCGCCAGCAGCCAAGACCCAAACAGGGCTGGTGGCTACACCTTC.

This chain links TRBV10-1 with TRBJ2-7, with 9 bases fitting TRBD1. Germline trimming cut 10 bases from V and 4 bases from J; bases unmatched to any gene: 8. CDR3 length equals 13 residues. Germline V gene lookup returns CDR1 WNHNN and CDR2 SYGVQD (reference sequence). CDR3 residues: CANPPGQGYEQYF. The DNA of the CDR3 is TGCGCCAACCCACCGGGACAGGGATACGAGCAGTACTTC.

CDR3 loop: CASSLAGTGGSEQYF. For the CDR3, the DNA is TGTGCCAGCAGCTTAGCCGGGACAGGGGGGTCCGAGCAGTACTTC. V and J are TRBV7-9 and TRBJ2-7; 11 bases are shared with TRBD1. The CDR3 totals 15 residues. V was clipped by 0 bases and J by 6 bases; unmatched bases: 4. Germline V gene lookup returns CDR1 SEHNR and CDR2 FQNEAQ (reference sequence). The whole variable domain, filled in from reference TRBV7-9 and TRBJ2-7, reads DTGVSQNPRHKITKRGQNVTFRCDPISEHNRLYWYRQTLGQGPEFLTYFQNEAQLEKSRLLSDRFSAERPKGSFSTLEIQRTEQGDSAMYLCASSLAGTGGSEQYFGPGTRLTVT.

The V gene is TRBV5-8, the J gene TRBJ2-3, with 8 nucleotides matching TRBD2. The CDR3 totals 15 residues. Germline V gene sequence: CDR1 SGHTS, CDR2 YDEGEE. Unmatched junction bases numbered 8, after V lost 4 bases and J lost 4 bases. The CDR3 DNA is TGTGCCAGCAGCCCCGGGACTAGTCGGCCAGATACGCAGTATTTT. Protein sequence: CASSPGTSRPDTQYF.

This chain links TRBV27 with TRBJ2-1, with D tentatively TRBD2 (6 bases). The V gene lost 5 bases and the J gene lost 7 bases, with 21 bases spanning the gap. This CDR3 is built from 16 residues. CDR1 MNHEY and CDR2 SMNVEV come from the germline V gene (reference sequence). The CDR3 reads CASSPRGTEPQNEQFF. Here the CDR3 DNA reads TGTGCCAGCAGTCCCCGGGGGACCGAACCCCAAAATGAGCAGTTCTTC.

The J gene is TRBJ2-1, the V gene TRBV29-1; D not resolved. The germline gives CDR1 SQVTM, CDR2 ANQGSEA. Deletions cut 4 bases from V and 10 bases from J, with 11 bases between. CDR3 length equals 11 residues. This CDR3 reads CSVGNYPEQFF. The CDR3 DNA reads as TGCAGCGTTGGCAACTACCCAGAGCAGTTCTTC.

The rearrangement uses TRBV6-6 and TRBJ2-5; D uncertain. The J call may not be correct, given that the DNA end is closer to TRBJ2-7. Germline V gene lookup returns CDR1 MNHNY and CDR2 SVGAGI (reference sequence). This CDR3 has 16 residues. CDR3 sequence (DNA): TGTGCCAGCAGTTACTCGCGAGAAACCAGCTCCTACGAGCAGTACTTC. It translates to CASSYSRETSSYEQYF.

The rearrangement joins TRBV28 to TRBJ1-5; TRBD1 might be the D (6 bases). This CDR3 is built from 15 residues. V lost 7 bases and J lost 2, with 15 bases in between. Germline values: CDR1 MDHEN, CDR2 SYDVKM. The CDR3 bases are TGTGCCAGCACCCTGGGGGGGGCCGGCAATCAGCCCCAGCATTTT. Amino acid sequence: CASTLGGAGNQPQHF.

V and J are TRBV7-6 and TRBJ2-7, with 7 nucleotides matching TRBD1. V trimming: 6 bases; J trimming: 3 bases; junction bases outside the gene matches: 8. The CDR3 runs 14 residues. Germline lookup yields CDR1 SGHVS and CDR2 FNYEAQ. CDR3 sequence: CASSPGTVLYEQYF. Here the CDR3 DNA reads TGTGCCAGCAGTCCCGGGACAGTACTCTACGAGCAGTACTTC. The variable domain in full, completed from reference TRBV7-6 and TRBJ2-7, reads GAGVSQSPRYKVTKRGQDVALRCDPISGHVSLYWYRQALGQGPEFLTYFNYEAQQDKSGLPNDRFSAERPEGSISTLTIQRTEQRDSAMYRCASSPGTVLYEQYFGPGTRLTVT.

The V and J genes are TRBV19 and TRBJ2-2, with D tentatively TRBD2 (6 bases). This CDR3 has 18 residues. Germline CDR1 and CDR2: LNHDA and SQIVND (reference sequence). Trimming left V 3 bases short and J 0 bases short, with 17 bases between. In nucleotides, the CDR3 is TGTGCCAGTAGTATTGGTGGTCTGGGGGGTGCGAACACCGGGGAGCTGTTTTTT. It codes for CASSIGGLGGANTGELFF.

The chain links TRBV27 to TRBJ1-2, with D possibly matching TRBD1 (6 bases). The CDR3 is 14 residues long. Between the trimmed V and J ends, which lost 4 bases and 5 bases, there was a span of 14 bases. Looked up from germline, CDR1 is MNHEY and CDR2 is SMNVEV (reference sequence). DNA of the CDR3: TGTGCCAGCAGTTCTCGCCGGACAGATTATGGCTACACCTTC. This translates into CASSSRRTDYGYTF.

The genes are TRBV7-8 and TRBJ2-7; unclear D gene. Per germline, CDR1 SGHVS and CDR2 FQNEAQ. The CDR3 is made up of 14 amino acids. Trimming cost V 1 base and J 2 bases, with 9 bases left between them. CDR3 nucleotides: TGTGCCAGCAGCTTAGGCCTGGTGACCTACGAGCAGTACTTC. The encoded protein is CASSLGLVTYEQYF. The variable domain in full, completed from reference TRBV7-8 and TRBJ2-7, reads GAGVSQSPRYKVAKRGQDVALRCDPISGHVSLFWYQQALGQGPEFLTYFQNEAQLDKSGLPSDRFFAERPEGSVSTLKIQRTQQEDSAVYLCASSLGLVTYEQYFGPGTRLTVT.

The chain links TRBV9 to TRBJ2-1; the D is unclear. The CDR3 extends over 13 amino acids. The ends were cut back, 5 bases at V and 4 bases at J, with 10 bases in the middle. Germline V gene data show CDR1 as SGDLS and CDR2 as YYNGEE. The CDR3 nucleotides read TGTGCCAGCAGTTCGGATCAATACAATGAGCAGTTCTTC. Residues: CASSSDQYNEQFF. The complete variable domain, with remaining parts taken from reference TRBV9 and TRBJ2-1, reads DSGVTQTPKHLITATGQRVTLRCSPRSGDLSVYWYQQSLDQGLQFLIQYYNGEERAKGNILERFSAQQFPDLHSELNLSSLELGDSALYFCASSSDQYNEQFFGPGTRLTVL.

V usage is TRBV5-1 and J usage is TRBJ1-2, with D perhaps TRBD1 (6 bases). In germline, CDR1 is SGHRS, CDR2 YFSETQ. V lost 0 bases and J lost 1, with 13 bases in between. The CDR3 covers 16 residues. CDR3: CASSLGQAFNNYGYTF. The CDR3 coding sequence is TGCGCCAGCAGCTTGGGACAGGCCTTCAATAACTATGGCTACACCTTC.